Many counts were recorded for the clone carrying this TCR beta chain. The target antigen is unknown. The data originate from a study of T cells after yellow fever vaccination. Overall study: Any fraction with a low cell number was prepared using SMART-Seq v4 Ultra Low Input.

TCRdb redid the calling of the 5' RACE reads with MiXCR, one entry per CDR3 protein. The table has 250,000 or so distinct CDR3 sequences, more than 3.5% seen once. CDR1 and CDR2 from the germline V gene are SQVTM and ANQGSEA. V was trimmed by 1 base and J by 2 bases, leaving 7 bases between them. The length of the CDR3 is 13 residues. Study-wide results and caveats: There was a possibility that FACS-sorted repertoires contained abundant clonotypes contaminating from the bulk population.

The source of this sequence is a man in his late teens or twenties who received the YFV17D yellow fever vaccine. This specimen consisted of PBMCs, obtained 15 days after the yellow fever booster vaccination. The chain uses TRBV29-1 and TRBJ2-3; D unclear. CDR3 in DNA: TGCAGCGTTGAAGGGCTGAACACAGATACGCAGTATTTT. Residues: CSVEGLNTDTQYF.